The rows below give T cell receptor beta chains drawn from one sample of a study of blood T cell repertoires in COVID-19. Here immunoSEQ multiplex PCR was the method, and the copy in TCRdb shows in-frame clones only, minus some. The table includes 200,000 to 250,000 clones, roughly 84% detected once. Sequencing was carried out using peripheral blood. Every receptor here comes from a woman aged 60-75 years with acute or convalescent COVID-19. Both conserved end residues are part of each CDR3. D genes are given only for firm matches. Not all rows give a size; the values are once, few, many and, for expanded clones, a class.

D | size | J | V | DNA | CDR3
- | - | TRBJ1-1 | TRBV19 | TGTGCCAGTAGTCCTAACACCAGGGTTGGGACTGAAGCTTTCTTT | CASSPNTRVGTEAFF
- | - | TRBJ1-4 | TRBV30 | TGTGCTTCCGGGGAGGCCGGTGAAAAACTGTTTTTT | CASGEAGEKLFF
TRBD1 | - | TRBJ1-2 | TRBV7-2 | TGTGCCAGCAGCATAATACACGGGACAGCGGAGGGCTACACCTTC | CASSIIHGTAEGYTF
- | - | TRBJ1-2 | TRBV6-5 | TGTGCCAGCAGCTTAGAGGCTAACTATGGCTACACCTTC | CASSLEANYGYTF
TRBD1 | few | TRBJ1-3 | TRBV6-1 | TGTGCCAGCAGTGAACAACTCGGGGCAGGGGGATACACCATATATTTT | CASSEQLGAGGYTIYF
- | - | TRBJ1-5 | TRBV4-1 | TGCGCCAGCAGCCAAGGGGGGGTCGGGCCCCAGCATTTT | CASSQGGVGPQHF
TRBD2 | - | TRBJ2-3 | TRBV4-3 | TGCGCCAGCAGCCCGGAGACTAGCGGGGTCCCCGGAAATACGCAGTATTTT | CASSPETSGVPGNTQYF
- | - | TRBJ1-2 | TRBV5-4 | TGTGCCAGCAGCACAGACAGTATCTATGGCTACACCTTC | CASSTDSIYGYTF
TRBD1 | - | TRBJ1-2 | TRBV28 | TGTGCCAGCAGTCCTCCGGGACAGGGGAGTGTTGGCTACACCTTC | CASSPPGQGSVGYTF
- | - | TRBJ2-7 | TRBV5-4 | TGTGCCAGCAGCTTGGGACCCCGGGACGAGCAGTACTTC | CASSLGPRDEQYF
- | - | TRBJ1-6 | TRBV19 | TGTGCCAGTAGTATACAGGGCGTAATCGGTTCACCCCTCCACTTT | CASSIQGVIGSPLHF
TRBD1 | - | TRBJ2-7 | TRBV30 | TGTGCCTGGAGGAGGTCAGGGGGCTCCTACGAGCAGTACTTC | CAWRRSGGSYEQYF
- | - | TRBJ2-7 | TRBV6-2/TRBV6-3 | TGTGCCAGCAGTGACTCGAGGGTATCCTACGAGCAGTACTTC | CASSDSRVSYEQYF
- | - | TRBJ1-1 | TRBV12-3/TRBV12-4 | TGTGCCAGCAGTCGCAGGGAGAACACTGAAGCTTTCTTT | CASSRRENTEAFF
TRBD1 | - | TRBJ1-5 | TRBV19 | TGTGCCAGTAGCCTCCGGAGCACAGGGACAGCCCTTAATCAGCCCCAGCATTTT | CASSLRSTGTALNQPQHF
TRBD1 | - | TRBJ2-7 | TRBV13 | TGTGCCAGCAGCCCGGACAGGAGCCATCTCTACGAGCAGTACTTC | CASSPDRSHLYEQYF
- | - | TRBJ2-5 | TRBV19 | TGTGCCAGTAGCAGTGCCGACAGCCGAAGGGCCCAGTACTTC | CASSSADSRRAQYF
TRBD1 | - | TRBJ1-1 | TRBV5-1 | TGCGCCAGCAGGTCGGGACAGGCGATGAACACTGAAGCTTTCTTT | CASRSGQAMNTEAFF
TRBD1 | - | TRBJ2-1 | TRBV9 | TGTGCCAGCAGCGTAGTTACAGGGGCTAATGAGCAGTTCTTC | CASSVVTGANEQFF
TRBD1 | - | TRBJ2-1 | TRBV5-1 | TGCGCCAGCAGCCCCCCCGGGACAGGGGGTTTTTTCGATGAGCAGTTCTTC | CASSPPGTGGFFDEQFF
- | once | TRBJ1-3 | TRBV18 | TGTGCCAGCTCACCCCCGGACACCCACTCTGGAAACACCATATATTTT | CASSPPDTHSGNTIYF
- | - | TRBJ2-2 | TRBV6-5 | TGTGCCAGCAGTTCTCCTACCCCGAACACCGGGGAGCTGTTTTTT | CASSSPTPNTGELFF
TRBD1 | - | TRBJ2-7 | TRBV5-6 | TGTGCCAGCAGCTTTACCCAGGGGGCATTCTACGAGCAGTACTTC | CASSFTQGAFYEQYF
- | - | TRBJ2-5 | TRBV7-2 | TGTGCCAGCAGCTTATTCAGGGAGACCCAGTACTTC | CASSLFRETQYF
- | - | TRBJ1-2 | TRBV28 | TGTGCCAGCAGTTTTTATAATGGCTACACCTTC | CASSFYNGYTF
- | - | TRBJ2-1 | TRBV7-9 | TGTGCCAGCAGCCTTGGGGGCCCAGCCTACAATGAGCAGTTCTTC | CASSLGGPAYNEQFF
- | - | TRBJ1-2 | TRBV19 | TGTGCCAGTAGTTCACAGTCCTTCTATGGCTACACCTTC | CASSSQSFYGYTF
- | few | TRBJ1-2 | TRBV6-5 | TGTGCCAGCAGTTACTTAGGAGAGACTAATGGCTACACCTTC | CASSYLGETNGYTF
TRBD1 | - | TRBJ1-3 | TRBV5-6 | TGTGCCAGCAGCTTCTGGACAGGCCGAACTGGAAACACCATATATTTT | CASSFWTGRTGNTIYF
- | - | TRBJ2-1 | TRBV7-3 | TGTGCCAGCAGCTTAGGCTTTGGTGAGCAGTTCTTC | CASSLGFGEQFF
- | once | TRBJ1-1 | TRBV29-1 | TGCAGCGTTGGAAGGGGGGGCGCAGAAGCTTTCTTT | CSVGRGGAEAFF
- | - | TRBJ1-1 | TRBV4-2 | TGTGCCAGCAGCTCATCGCCCGGGCGGGGGACGGCTTTCTTT | CASSSSPGRGTAFF
- | - | TRBJ1-6 | TRBV6-1 | TGTGCCAGCAGTGAAGCAGGGGGACCCCTCCACTTT | CASSEAGGPLHF
- | - | TRBJ2-1 | TRBV6-2/TRBV6-3 | TGTGCCAGCAGCGGGCTCAATGAGCAGTTCTTC | CASSGLNEQFF
- | once | TRBJ2-5 | TRBV7-9 | TGTGCCAGCAGCTTCGGGGTCGGCCTAGAGACCCAGTACTTC | CASSFGVGLETQYF
TRBD1 | - | TRBJ1-2 | TRBV27 | TGTGCCAGCAGTACGCGGACAGGGGGTAACTATGGCTACACCTTC | CASSTRTGGNYGYTF
- | - | TRBJ2-2 | TRBV6-6 | TGTGCCAGCAGTAAACAGAAAACGGCCGGGGAGCTGTTTTTT | CASSKQKTAGELFF
- | - | TRBJ2-5 | TRBV4-1 | TGCGCCAGCAGCCAAGATAAACGGACTGCTCAAGAGACCCAGTACTTC | CASSQDKRTAQETQYF
- | - | TRBJ1-1 | TRBV30 | TGTGCCTGGAGTACGAAAACCCTCGGGGGGGAAGTAGTTGAAGCTTTCTTT | CAWSTKTLGGEVVEAFF
- | few | TRBJ1-2 | TRBV7-2 | TGTGCCAGCAGCTTAACAAGAGGGTATGGCTACACCTTC | CASSLTRGYGYTF
- | once | TRBJ1-1 | TRBV27 | TGTGCCAGCAGTTTATGGGCCTTGGGAGGGATGAACACTGAAGCTTTCTTT | CASSLWALGGMNTEAFF
TRBD1 | - | TRBJ2-4 | TRBV6-5 | TGTGCCACCCACCCTATGACAGGGGGTAAAAACATTCAGTACTTC | CATHPMTGGKNIQYF
TRBD1 | - | TRBJ1-2 | TRBV5-4 | TGTGCCAGCAGCTTGTGGGGACAGGGGAGGAGGCATGGCTACACCTTC | CASSLWGQGRRHGYTF
- | few | TRBJ1-2 | TRBV6-6 | TGTGCCAGCAGTTCCGAGTATGACTATGGCTACACCTTC | CASSSEYDYGYTF
- | - | TRBJ2-2 | TRBV9 | TGTGCCAGCAGCCCCACACAAAGAAACACCGGGGAGCTGTTTTTT | CASSPTQRNTGELFF
- | - | TRBJ1-5 | TRBV2 | TGTGCCAGCTCCCGGGACAAAAATCAGCCCCAGCATTTT | CASSRDKNQPQHF
TRBD1 | - | TRBJ2-2 | TRBV4-1 | TGCGCCAGCAGCCAAGAAAGTACGGGACAGGCCACCGGGGAGCTGTTTTTT | CASSQESTGQATGELFF
TRBD2 | few | TRBJ2-1 | TRBV5-1 | TGCGCCAGCAGCCCCGGACTAGCGGGCTACAATGAGCAGTTCTTC | CASSPGLAGYNEQFF
- | - | TRBJ1-3 | TRBV4-2 | TGTGCCAGCAGCCAAGAAGAGACAGTCTCTGGAAACACCATATATTTT | CASSQEETVSGNTIYF
- | - | TRBJ1-5 | TRBV29-1 | TGCAGCGTCGTAGGGGACAATCAGCCCCAGCATTTT | CSVVGDNQPQHF
TRBD2 | - | TRBJ2-5 | TRBV14 | TGTGCCAGCAGCCGAACTAGCGGGGTTTGGGAGACCCAGTACTTC | CASSRTSGVWETQYF
- | - | TRBJ1-3 | TRBV30 | TGTGCCTGGAGCGCCTGGAGGTACACCATATATTTT | CAWSAWRYTIYF
TRBD1 | - | TRBJ1-2 | TRBV7-2 | TGTGCCAGCAGCTTCCCGTTGGACAGGGCGGACTATGGCTACACCTTC | CASSFPLDRADYGYTF
TRBD1 | once | TRBJ2-7 | TRBV30 | TGTGCCTGGAGTGTTAGGACAGGGAGGGAGCAGTACTTC | CAWSVRTGREQYF
- | - | TRBJ1-1 | TRBV12-3/TRBV12-4 | TGTGCCAGCGGCTTGAACACTGAAGCTTTCTTT | CASGLNTEAFF
- | - | TRBJ1-2 | TRBV5-4 | TGTGCCAGCAGCTCTACCGACAGCCCGGGGGGAGGCTACACCTTC | CASSSTDSPGGGYTF
TRBD2 | - | TRBJ2-3 | TRBV10-3 | TGTGCCATCAGAGGACTAGCGGGGGCTGCAGATACGCAGTATTTT | CAIRGLAGAADTQYF
- | - | TRBJ1-3 | TRBV7-2 | TGTGCCAGCAGCTGGGTCGAGAGGGACACCATATATTTT | CASSWVERDTIYF